This entry lists 14 T cell receptor beta chains sequenced from one sample in a study of T cells in Graves' hyperthyroidism and ophthalmopathy. Regions amplified from RNA transcripts were the TCR beta CDR3 regions. Using the HTBI primer set, a first-round RT-PCR was run on the TCR CDR3. TCRdb re-analysed the multiplex PCR reads in MiXCR, keeping a single row per CDR3 protein. This repertoire shows some 580,000 distinct CDR3 sequences, more than 15% found once; its top ten account for 2.5% to 4%. The sequenced material came from blood. These receptors were obtained from a woman in her thirties or forties with Graves' ophthalmopathy.

This chain connects TRBV7-9 to TRBJ2-2; no clear D. The V end was cut by 5 bases, the J end by 5 bases, with 6 bases between. The germline V gene encodes CDR1 SEHNR and CDR2 FQNEAQ (reference sequence). The CDR3 is 12 amino acids. The CDR3 region has the DNA TGTGCCAGCAGCCTTTGGACCGGGGAGCTGTTTTTT. It yields the protein CASSLWTGELFF.

This clonotype occurred many times. The chain links TRBV7-3 to TRBJ2-3; TRBD2 agrees at 10 bases. The CDR3 is 14 residues long. The V and J ends lost 3 bases and 5 bases, in that order; junction bases with no gene match: 2. Germline V gives CDR1 SGHTA, CDR2 FQGTGA. CDR3 DNA: TGTGCCAGCAGCTTGCAGCGGGGGGGAGATACGCAGTATTTT. As protein: CASSLQRGGDTQYF.

This clonotype has a count of ten or more. The chain uses TRBV11-2 and TRBJ1-1; D unclear. The germline gives CDR1 SGHAT, CDR2 FQNNGV. The CDR3 sequence is 15 residues long. Trimming removed 4 bases at V and 1 base at J, with 13 bases between. CDR3 region: CASSSRLNPNTEAFF. DNA for the CDR3: TGTGCCAGCAGCTCTAGACTCAACCCGAACACTGAAGCTTTCTTT. The whole variable domain, remainder taken from reference TRBV11-2 and TRBJ1-1, is EAGVAQSPRYKIIEKRQSVAFWCNPISGHATLYWYQQILGQGPKLLIQFQNNGVVDDSQLPKDRFSAERLKGVDSTLKIQPAKLEDSAVYLCASSSRLNPNTEAFFGQGTRLTVV.

In this sample, this clonotype turned up a few times. The V and J genes are TRBV5-1 and TRBJ2-2; 12 nucleotides agree with TRBD1. The germline gives CDR1 SGHRS, CDR2 YFSETQ. With 4 bases clipped from V and 6 bases from J, the junction kept 7 bases outside the gene matches. The CDR3 has 16 amino acids. The CDR3: CASSRLGQGASGELFF. The CDR3 bases are TGCGCCAGCAGCCGTTTGGGACAGGGGGCGTCCGGGGAGCTGTTTTTT.

This clonotype was seen ten or more times. The rearrangement uses TRBV7-2 and TRBJ1-2; 7 nucleotides align to TRBD1. Trimming at V came to 5 bases and at J to 7 bases, leaving 13 bases not matched to a gene. Per germline, CDR1 SGHTA and CDR2 FQGNSA. The CDR3 sequence is 15 residues long. The CDR3, as DNA: TGTGCCAGCAGCCCTACCGGGACAGCCTCCTCTGGCTACACCTTC. Translation gives CASSPTGTASSGYTF.

At least ten counts were recorded for this clonotype. J is TRBJ2-1 and V is TRBV7-8; 7 nucleotides agree with TRBD2. The germline V gene has CDR1 SGHVS and CDR2 FQNEAQ. The CDR3 totals 14 residues. The V segment lost 8 bases and the J segment 2 bases; nucleotides outside the gene matches: 6. CDR3 residues: CASAPGTTYNEQFF. The CDR3 DNA reads as TGTGCCAGCGCCCCCGGGACTACCTACAATGAGCAGTTCTTC. The variable domain in full, completed from reference TRBV7-8 and TRBJ2-1, reads GAGVSQSPRYKVAKRGQDVALRCDPISGHVSLFWYQQALGQGPEFLTYFQNEAQLDKSGLPSDRFFAERPEGSVSTLKIQRTQQEDSAVYLCASAPGTTYNEQFFGPGTRLTVL.

There are many counts of this clonotype. The chain combines TRBV10-3 with TRBJ2-2; D not resolved. V was pared by 4 bases and J by 2 bases, with 11 bases between. Germline lookup yields CDR1 ENHRY and CDR2 SYGVKD. CDR3 size: 15 residues. In DNA form, the CDR3 reads TGTGCCATCAGTGTGGGAACCCAAAACACCGGGGAGCTGTTTTTT. It is translated as CAISVGTQNTGELFF.

This clonotype was counted many times. The chain joins TRBV6-6 to TRBJ2-2; no clear D. V shed 0 bases and J shed 5 bases, with 7 bases lying between them. The germline V gene encodes CDR1 MNHNY and CDR2 SVGAGI (reference sequence). The CDR3 runs 14 residues. The CDR3 nucleotides read TGTGCCAGCAGTTACTCGATGGTGACCGGGGAGCTGTTTTTT. Its protein product is CASSYSMVTGELFF.

A word on this clonotype: Since a much larger clone is just one base distant, this may be a read error. Lacking the conserved final phenylalanine or tryptophan, this CDR3 likely reflects a read error. V and J are TRBV20-1 and TRBJ1-1; D is unresolved. Germline loops: CDR1 DFQATT, CDR2 SNEGSKA (reference sequence). With 6 bases removed from V and 11 bases from J, the gap between germline ends came to 31 bases. The CDR3 is made up of 16 amino acids. The CDR3 DNA reads TGCAGTGCCAAAAAATCGAACGTCATAAGTTCGGGTGACGCTTTCCTT. Encoded protein: CSAKKSNVISSGDAFL.

This clonotype appeared many times. This chain uses TRBV5-1 with TRBJ2-7; D is undetermined. Trimming took off 3 bases at V and 0 bases at J, with 7 bases between the two ends. The germline CDR1 and CDR2 sequences are SGHRS and YFSETQ. The CDR3 loop spans 13 amino acids. The DNA of the CDR3 is TGCGCCAGCAGCTGGATTGCCTCCTACGAGCAGTACTTC. It encodes CASSWIASYEQYF.

This clonotype was seen a few times. The chain carries TRBV6-2 or TRBV6-3 and TRBJ2-3; weak D call: TRBD1 (6 bases). V was clipped by 6 bases and J by 2 bases, with 9 bases between them. The CDR3 consists of 13 residues. In germline, CDR1 is MNHEY, CDR2 SVGEGT. This CDR3 is CASRDSNTDTQYF. The DNA of the CDR3 is TGTGCCAGCAGGGACAGTAACACAGATACGCAGTATTTT.

The table lists this clonotype with many counts. The chain couples TRBV9 to TRBJ2-1; 7 positions match TRBD2. The V gene end was trimmed by 0 bases and the J gene end by 5 bases; junction bases not matched to a gene: 5. CDR3 length: 15 residues. Germline lookup yields CDR1 SGDLS and CDR2 YYNGEE. The CDR3 bases are TGTGCCAGCAGCGTAGACGCGGGAGCGAACAATGAGCAGTTCTTC. Amino acids: CASSVDAGANNEQFF. Variable domain in full (rest from reference TRBV9 and TRBJ2-1): DSGVTQTPKHLITATGQRVTLRCSPRSGDLSVYWYQQSLDQGLQFLIQYYNGEERAKGNILERFSAQQFPDLHSELNLSSLELGDSALYFCASSVDAGANNEQFFGPGTRLTVL.

The rearrangement links TRBV7-9 to TRBJ2-5, with D maybe TRBD1 (6 bases). The CDR3 runs to 14 residues. Trimming removed 6 bases from V and 4 bases from J, with 15 bases in between. Germline CDR1 is SEHNR and CDR2 is FQNEAQ (reference sequence). CDR3 DNA: TGTGCCAGCAGTACAACAGGGATTATAGAGACCCAGTACTTC. Translation gives CASSTTGIIETQYF. The full variable domain, rest sourced from reference TRBV7-9 and TRBJ2-5, is DTGVSQNPRHKITKRGQNVTFRCDPISEHNRLYWYRQTLGQGPEFLTYFQNEAQLEKSRLLSDRFSAERPKGSFSTLEIQRTEQGDSAMYLCASSTTGIIETQYFGPGTRLLVL.

This clonotype showed up many times. The rearrangement links TRBV5-1 to TRBJ2-1; 10 bases are shared with TRBD2. Losses at the gene ends were 6 bases for V and 0 bases for J; bases not matched to a gene: 9. Per the germline V gene, CDR1 is SGHRS and CDR2 is YFSETQ. CDR3 length equals 17 residues. The CDR3 region is CASTPGSGGHSYNEQFF. The CDR3 nucleotides read TGCGCCAGCACGCCGGGTAGCGGGGGGCACTCCTACAATGAGCAGTTCTTC.